Following are 32 T cell receptor beta chains from one sample sequenced in a study of technical replicates of blood from a handful of donors. This table comes from immunoSEQ multiplex PCR, and its TCRdb copy is limited to in-frame clones, with some not included. This repertoire shows some 69,000 clones, about 87% found once; its top ten account for 4% to 5%. Source material: PBMCs. The receptors were gathered from a human donor in good health. Some clones in this sample may be carry-over from other donors' samples.

A single count supports this clone. This chain connects TRBV29-1 to TRBJ2-1; TRBD1 is a possible D gene (5 bases). Between the trimmed V and J ends, which lost 3 bases and 2 bases, there was a span of 8 bases. Germline V gene lookup returns CDR1 SQVTM and CDR2 ANQGSEA. The CDR3 is made up of 13 amino acids. The CDR3 DNA reads TGCAGCGTTGAGGGGCAGACCTACAATGAGCAGTTCTTC. Its translation is CSVEGQTYNEQFF.

The J gene is TRBJ1-5, the V gene TRBV10-1, with a tentative D call TRBD1 (5 bases). The V end was cut by 9 bases, the J end by 1 base, with 16 bases between. The germline gives CDR1 WNHNN, CDR2 SYGVQD (reference sequence). The CDR3 is 15 residues long. The CDR3 region has the DNA TGCGCCAGGCCATGGGGCGTTAGGAGCAATCAGCCCCAGCATTTT. Protein sequence: CARPWGVRSNQPQHF.

The chain carries TRBV2 and TRBJ1-5, with D unclear. V was pared by 6 bases and J by 2 bases, with 5 bases between. CDR3 size: 12 residues. Germline values: CDR1 SNHLY, CDR2 FYNNEI. In nucleotides, the CDR3 is TGTGCCAGCAGGAGGGGCAATCAGCCCCAGCATTTT. Amino acids: CASRRGNQPQHF.

This chain links TRBV10-1 with TRBJ2-7; D gene uncertain. Trimming removed 0 bases at V and 0 bases at J, with 9 bases between. Germline CDR1 WNHNN, CDR2 SYGVQD (reference sequence). The CDR3 contains 15 residues. In nucleotides, the CDR3 is TGCGCCAGCAGTGAGTCCGTACACCTCTCCTACGAGCAGTACTTC. Translating it yields CASSESVHLSYEQYF.

The chain recombines TRBV15 with TRBJ1-5, with 10 bases aligning to TRBD1. V was clipped by 3 bases and J by 5 bases; unmatched bases: 7. CDR1 is LNHNV, CDR2 YYDKDF, per germline (reference sequence). This CDR3 spans 16 amino acids. CDR3 DNA: TGTGCCACCAGCAGCTCGGACAGGGGGGTTGATCAGCCCCAGCATTTT. This gives the protein CATSSSDRGVDQPQHF. The full variable domain, its missing parts supplied by reference TRBV15 and TRBJ1-5, is DAMVIQNPRYQVTQFGKPVTLSCSQTLNHNVMYWYQQKSSQAPKLLFHYYDKDFNNEADTPDNFQSRRPNTSFCFLDIRSPGLGDTAMYLCATSSSDRGVDQPQHFGDGTRLSIL.

This clone showed up just once. The chain joins TRBV5-1 to TRBJ2-5; no reliable D call. Germline V lookup: CDR1 SGHRS, CDR2 YFSETQ. The CDR3 covers 15 residues. V was cut by 4 bases and J by 1 base, with 14 bases left in between. The DNA of the CDR3 is TGCGCCAGCAGCCGATTGACTGTTTCCCAAGAGACCCAGTACTTC. Translation gives CASSRLTVSQETQYF.

This clone was seen just once. The V call is TRBV7-8, the J call TRBJ1-6, with D maybe TRBD1 (6 bases). CDR3 length: 14 residues. Germline assignment: CDR1 SGHVS and CDR2 FQNEAQ. Trimming left V 5 bases short and J 6 bases short, with 11 bases between. The CDR3 spells CASSPWDINSPLHF. The CDR3 nucleotides read TGTGCCAGCAGCCCCTGGGACATTAATTCACCCCTCCACTTT.

The chain's CDR3 is CASSDRGIGEQYF. In DNA form, the CDR3 reads TGTGCCAGCAGTGACAGGGGAATCGGCGAGCAGTACTTC. The V and J genes are TRBV2 and TRBJ2-7; D may be TRBD1 (6 bases). Trimming removed 3 bases from V and 6 bases from J, with 12 bases in between. The CDR3 consists of 13 residues. Per the germline V gene, CDR1 is SNHLY and CDR2 is FYNNEI.

CDR3 loop: CASSRGRGGSRNTQYF. DNA for the CDR3: TGTGCCAGCAGCCGAGGGCGCGGGGGGAGCCGGAATACGCAGTATTTT. The chain combines TRBV5-6 with TRBJ2-3; 8 bases match TRBD2. CDR1 is SGHDT and CDR2 is YYEEEE in the germline V gene. With V trimmed by 4 bases and J by 7 bases, 14 bases remained unmatched. This CDR3 region has 16 residues.

The chain has TRBV7-8 and TRBJ2-3, with TRBD2 matching 9 bases. This CDR3 contains 16 residues. V gave up 7 bases and J gave up 1 base; unmatched junction bases: 9. Germline lookup yields CDR1 SGHVS and CDR2 FQNEAQ. CDR3 in amino acids: CASMRGGRIGTDTQYF. The CDR3 nucleotides are TGTGCCAGCATGCGGGGGGGCCGGATCGGCACAGATACGCAGTATTTT.

The chain couples TRBV30 to TRBJ1-1; possible D gene TRBD1, 6 bases. V lost 5 bases, J lost 3 bases, and 10 bases lay in between. The CDR3 loop spans 12 amino acids. Germline V gene sequence: CDR1 GTSNPN, CDR2 SVGIG (reference sequence). For the CDR3, the DNA is TGTGCCTGGGGAGCAGGGGACACTGAAGCTTTCTTT. Translated, it gives CAWGAGDTEAFF.

This sequence joins TRBV27 and TRBJ2-1; the match to TRBD2 covers 16 bases. CDR1 is MNHEY, CDR2 SMNVEV, per germline (reference sequence). CDR3 length equals 15 residues. V gave up 4 bases and J gave up 7 bases; unmatched junction bases: 1. In DNA, the CDR3 is TGTGCCAGCAGTTGGGGACTAGCGGGAGGGAATGAGCAGTTCTTC. This gives the protein CASSWGLAGGNEQFF.

This rearrangement joins TRBV5-6 to TRBJ2-1, with no clear D. The CDR3 totals 11 residues. The germline gives CDR1 SGHDT, CDR2 YYEEEE. Trimming took off 3 bases at V and 10 bases at J, with 8 bases between the two ends. CDR3 in amino acids: CASSYLLEQFF. The CDR3 bases are TGTGCCAGCAGCTACCTACTGGAGCAGTTCTTC.

This chain joins TRBV15 and TRBJ1-2; D is perhaps TRBD1 (5 bases). V was pared by 2 bases and J by 4 bases, with 5 bases between. Per germline, CDR1 LNHNV and CDR2 YYDKDF (reference sequence). CDR3 length equals 12 residues. The CDR3 DNA sequence: TGTGCCACCAGCAGACAGGGCTATGGCTACACCTTC. Its protein is CATSRQGYGYTF.

The V and J genes are TRBV5-1 and TRBJ2-3; 7 nucleotides line up with TRBD2. There are 17 residues in the CDR3. Germline V CDR1 and CDR2: SGHRS, YFSETQ. With 0 bases clipped from V and 2 bases from J, the junction kept 9 bases outside the gene matches. As DNA, the CDR3 is TGCGCCAGCAGCTTGGGGGGTAGCGGGTCCGTCACAGATACGCAGTATTTT. It codes for CASSLGGSGSVTDTQYF. The whole variable domain, remainder taken from reference TRBV5-1 and TRBJ2-3, is KAGVTQTPRYLIKTRGQQVTLSCSPISGHRSVSWYQQTPGQGLQFLFEYFSETQRNKGNFPGRFSGRQFSNSRSEMNVSTLELGDSALYLCASSLGGSGSVTDTQYFGPGTRLTVL.

The chain joins TRBV7-9 to TRBJ2-7; 9 nucleotides align to TRBD1. V trimming: 9 bases; J trimming: 5 bases; junction bases outside the gene matches: 14. Germline V lookup: CDR1 SEHNR, CDR2 FQNEAQ (reference sequence). This CDR3 has 15 residues. The CDR3 DNA is TGTGCCAGTCGTCGGCAGGGACAGGGATCAGACGAGCAGTACTTC. Protein sequence: CASRRQGQGSDEQYF.

The chain employs TRBV7-9 and TRBJ1-3, with a tentative D call TRBD1 (5 bases). The CDR3 consists of 18 residues. Trimming shortened V by 3 bases and J by 0 bases, and 18 bases separated the two germline ends. CDR1 is SEHNR and CDR2 is FQNEAQ in the germline V gene (reference sequence). The CDR3 sequence is CASSLVSIRGSSGNTIYF. CDR3 bases: TGTGCCAGCAGCTTGGTGTCGATACGGGGGAGCTCTGGAAACACCATATATTTT.

V and J are TRBV10-3 and TRBJ1-2; 7 bases align to TRBD1. This CDR3 is built from 14 residues. Germline CDR1 reads ENHRY; CDR2 reads SYGVKD. V lost 5 bases, J lost 4 bases, and 7 bases stayed unmatched. Here the CDR3 DNA reads TGTGCCATCAGTACCGGGACAGAGCTCTATGGCTACACCTTC. Translating gives CAISTGTELYGYTF.

The chain employs TRBV9 and TRBJ2-7; 10 positions match TRBD2. This CDR3 region has 14 residues. V was clipped by 3 bases and J by 6 bases; unmatched bases: 6. Germline V lookup: CDR1 SGDLS, CDR2 YYNGEE. CDR3 bases: TGTGCCAGCAGCGACAAGCGGGAGGGCCCCGAGCAGTACTTC. It translates to CASSDKREGPEQYF.

The chain combines TRBV5-1 with TRBJ2-7; 12 bases are a match to TRBD2. Germline CDR1 SGHRS, CDR2 YFSETQ. The CDR3 totals 18 residues. J gave up 6 bases and V 4 bases, and 17 bases lay outside the gene matches. The CDR3 loop reads CASSARQGRLAGGLEQYF. Written as DNA, the CDR3 is TGCGCCAGCAGCGCCAGACAGGGGAGGCTAGCGGGGGGGCTCGAGCAGTACTTC.

The V call is TRBV12-5, the J call TRBJ1-2, with 10 bases aligning to TRBD1. J lost 8 bases, V lost 6 bases, and 3 bases had no gene match. The germline CDR1 and CDR2 sequences are LGHNT and FRNRAP. The CDR3 has 12 residues. CDR3 sequence (DNA): TGTGCTAGTGGGGGACAGGGGCGAGGCTACACCTTC. Its protein product is CASGGQGRGYTF.

The chain is built from TRBV7-2 and TRBJ1-2; 8 positions match TRBD1. CDR1 is SGHTA and CDR2 is FQGNSA in the germline V gene. CDR3 size: 13 residues. The V gene end was trimmed by 5 bases and the J gene end by 4 bases; junction bases not matched to a gene: 3. The CDR3 reads CASSRQGSYGYTF. The CDR3 DNA sequence: TGTGCCAGCAGCCGACAGGGGTCCTATGGCTACACCTTC.

J is TRBJ2-1 and V is TRBV6-1; 9 bases fit TRBD1. This CDR3 region has 15 residues. Germline CDR1 is MNHNS and CDR2 is SASEGT. V lost 8 bases to trimming and J lost 7 bases; unmatched junction nucleotides: 12. Here the CDR3 DNA reads TGTGCCAGCGTATCCGGGACAGGGTATTTTAATGAGCAGTTCTTC. This translates into CASVSGTGYFNEQFF.

The chain uses TRBV27 and TRBJ2-3; 11 bases align to TRBD2. The CDR3 has 18 amino acids. Losses at the gene ends were 7 bases for V and 3 bases for J; bases not matched to a gene: 15. Germline CDR1 is MNHEY and CDR2 is SMNVEV (reference sequence). In DNA, the CDR3 is TGTGCCAGCACTACTTTTCGGGCTAGCGGGGGGTGGACAGATACGCAGTATTTT. Its protein product is CASTTFRASGGWTDTQYF.

This clone was detected only a few times. The V and J genes are TRBV6-5 and TRBJ1-5; no clear D. The CDR3 consists of 15 residues. V lost 5 bases and J lost 0, with 11 bases in between. Germline lookup yields CDR1 MNHEY and CDR2 SVGAGI. The CDR3 nucleotides are TGTGCCAGCAGTCTAAGGAGGGCTAGCAATCAGCCCCAGCATTTT. It is translated as CASSLRRASNQPQHF.

This clone was observed a few times. The chain is built from TRBV5-1 and TRBJ1-4; 8 bases match TRBD1. CDR3 length equals 14 residues. V lost 4 bases, J lost 9 bases, and 8 bases stayed unmatched. The germline gives CDR1 SGHRS, CDR2 YFSETQ. This CDR3 is CASSTGQAGQKLFF. In DNA form, the CDR3 reads TGCGCCAGCAGCACGGGACAGGCGGGGCAAAAACTGTTTTTT.

V and J are TRBV28 and TRBJ1-5; TRBD1 matches at 7 bases. CDR1 is MDHEN, CDR2 SYDVKM, per germline. The ends lost 7 bases at V and 4 bases at J; junction bases unmatched: 7. There are 14 residues in the CDR3. CDR3 sequence reads: CASTPTGTNQPQHF. CDR3 DNA sequence: TGTGCCAGCACTCCGACAGGGACAAATCAGCCCCAGCATTTT. The whole variable domain, filled in from reference TRBV28 and TRBJ1-5, reads DVKVTQSSRYLVKRTGEKVFLECVQDMDHENMFWYRQDPGLGLRLIYFSYDVKMKEKGDIPEGYSVSREKKERFSLILESASTNQTSMYLCASTPTGTNQPQHFGDGTRLSIL.

The chain combines TRBV25-1 with TRBJ1-6; no clear D gene. CDR1 MGHDK and CDR2 SYGVNS come from the germline V gene. CDR3 size: 14 residues. V was trimmed by 4 bases and J by 2 bases, leaving 6 bases between them. In DNA, the CDR3 is TGTGCCAGCAGTGCTTCTACCTATAATTCACCCCTCCACTTT. It encodes CASSASTYNSPLHF.

Notes on this clone: Other DNA sequences in the same sample also yield this CDR3. The chain carries TRBV5-1 and TRBJ2-5; TRBD2 matches 11 bases. The CDR3 length is 14 residues. J lost 4 bases, V lost 2 bases, and 1 base had no gene match. Germline CDR1 and CDR2: SGHRS and YFSETQ. Written as DNA, the CDR3 is TGCGCCAGCAGCTTTAGCGGGGGGGGAGAGACCCAGTACTTC. It is translated as CASSFSGGGETQYF.

V and J are TRBV15 and TRBJ2-2, with 8 nucleotides matching TRBD2. CDR1 LNHNV and CDR2 YYDKDF come from the germline V gene (reference sequence). V was pared by 3 bases and J by 5 bases, with 8 bases of the junction left unmatched. CDR3 size: 16 residues. Written as DNA, the CDR3 is TGTGCCACCAGCAGGGCCGGGGGGGCCCGAACCGGGGAGCTGTTTTTT. This sequence encodes CATSRAGGARTGELFF.

The chain carries TRBV7-3 and TRBJ2-1, with 8 nucleotides matching TRBD2. This CDR3 is 18 amino acids long. Germline V CDR1 and CDR2: SGHTA, FQGTGA. The junction had 17 bases not matched to a gene; V was cut back by 2 bases and J by 8 bases. The CDR3 DNA follows: TGTGCCAGCAGCTTATATGGGGTCAACGGGGGGGTCTGGGATGAGCAGTTCTTC. Translated, it gives CASSLYGVNGGVWDEQFF.

As to this clone: Sequence at one end of the junction differs from germline and may be a read error. The chain uses TRBV27 and TRBJ2-1, with a possible D match to TRBD1 (5 bases). The length of the CDR3 is 13 residues. Germline assignment: CDR1 MNHEY and CDR2 SMNVEV (reference sequence). CDR3 DNA: TGTGCCAGCAGTTTATTTAGTAGGGGATCCCCCGTCTTC. Translation: CASSLFSRGSPVF.